Each of the 23 T cell receptor beta chains below was sequenced from the same sample in a study of cytomegalovirus exposure and HLA in healthy donors. The PCR employed 60 Vbeta primers together with 13 Jbeta primers. The assay was immunoSEQ multiplex PCR, and TCRdb's table has in-frame clones only and misses some. The sample shows about 160,000 clones, 78% of them seen only once. Sequencing input: PBMCs. The receptors originated from a male donor in good health and CMV-seronegative.

The chain is built from TRBV7-3 and TRBJ2-1; TRBD2 matches 9 bases. This CDR3 has 16 amino acids. J was trimmed by 9 bases and V by 4 bases; bases with no gene match: 13. The germline V gene encodes CDR1 SGHTA and CDR2 FQGTGA. CDR3: CASSSRGGGGGPEQFF. For the CDR3, the DNA is TGTGCCAGCAGCTCCCGGGGTGGCGGGGGGGGGCCTGAGCAGTTCTTC. The full variable domain, completed using reference TRBV7-3 and TRBJ2-1, is GAGVSQTPSNKVTEKGKYVELRCDPISGHTALYWYRQSLGQGPEFLIYFQGTGAADDSGLPNDRFFAVRPEGSVSTLKIQRTERGDSAVYLCASSSRGGGGGPEQFFGPGTRLTVL.

V usage is TRBV7-8 and J usage is TRBJ2-3, with D possibly being TRBD2 (5 bases). The CDR3 is made up of 13 amino acids. The germline V gene encodes CDR1 SGHVS and CDR2 FQNEAQ. Between the trimmed V and J ends, which lost 7 bases and 4 bases, there was a span of 12 bases. The CDR3 region is CASTTRAADTQYF. The CDR3 nucleotides read TGTGCCAGCACCACTAGGGCGGCAGATACGCAGTATTTT.

The J gene is TRBJ1-1, the V gene TRBV2; 9 nucleotides agree with TRBD1. Germline V gives CDR1 SNHLY, CDR2 FYNNEI. The CDR3 has 14 amino acids. V lost 6 bases, J lost 1 base, and 3 bases stayed unmatched. The CDR3 region has the DNA TGTGCCAGCAGCGTGGACAGGGGGAACACTGAAGCTTTCTTT. Amino acids: CASSVDRGNTEAFF.

The chain's CDR3 is CASRTGPTYEQYF. For the CDR3, the DNA is TGTGCCAGCAGGACAGGCCCTACCTACGAGCAGTACTTC. The chain has TRBV2 and TRBJ2-7; TRBD1 might be the D (6 bases). The V end lost 6 bases, the J end lost 2 bases, and 11 bases lay between the germline ends. The germline V gene has CDR1 SNHLY and CDR2 FYNNEI. CDR3 length: 13 residues.

The chain joins TRBV2 to TRBJ2-1; the D gene is possibly TRBD1 (5 bases). This CDR3 has 13 amino acids. Germline assignment: CDR1 SNHLY and CDR2 FYNNEI. V lost 6 bases and J 7 bases, leaving 13 bases between the germline ends. CDR3 coding DNA: TGTGCCAGCAGCCAGGGAAGGTGGAATGAGCAGTTCTTC. Translation gives CASSQGRWNEQFF.

The chain employs TRBV12-5 and TRBJ2-1; TRBD1 matches at 7 bases. The CDR3 totals 13 residues. V trimming: 6 bases; J trimming: 6 bases; junction bases outside the gene matches: 5. The germline V gene encodes CDR1 LGHNT and CDR2 FRNRAP. The CDR3 loop is CASGPRTGNEQFF. The DNA of the CDR3 is TGTGCTAGTGGACCTCGGACAGGCAATGAGCAGTTCTTC.

In DNA, the CDR3 is TGTGCCAGCAGTCGGGGACTAGCGGGATTAGATACGCAGTATTTT. It translates to CASSRGLAGLDTQYF. J is TRBJ2-3 and V is TRBV27, with TRBD2 matching over 13 bases. The ends lost 5 bases at V and 5 bases at J; junction bases unmatched: 4. Germline assignment: CDR1 MNHEY and CDR2 SMNVEV (reference sequence). CDR3 length: 15 residues.

The CDR3 coding sequence is TGTGCCAGCAGAAGCGGGTCCTCCTACAATGAGCAGTTCTTC. This encodes CASRSGSSYNEQFF. The chain carries TRBV25-1 and TRBJ2-1; the D gene is possibly TRBD2 (6 bases). This CDR3 contains 14 residues. Germline assignment: CDR1 MGHDK and CDR2 SYGVNS. Between the trimmed V and J ends, which lost 6 bases and 0 bases, there was a span of 9 bases. Combining the CDR3 with reference TRBV25-1 and TRBJ2-1 gives the whole variable domain EADIYQTPRYLVIGTGKKITLECSQTMGHDKMYWYQQDPGMELHLIHYSYGVNSTEKGDLSSESTVSRIRTEHFPLTLESARPSHTSQYLCASRSGSSYNEQFFGPGTRLTVL.

The chain carries TRBV27 and TRBJ2-5; D gene ambiguous. The CDR3 sequence is 14 residues long. V lost 2 bases and J lost 1, with 8 bases in between. The V gene's germline CDR1 is MNHEY and CDR2 SMNVEV (reference sequence). CDR3 nucleotide sequence: TGTGCCAGCAGTTTAACTGTCTTCCAAGAGACCCAGTACTTC. Translation: CASSLTVFQETQYF.

The chain employs TRBV7-3 and TRBJ2-3; TRBD2 agrees at 12 bases. Germline V gives CDR1 SGHTA, CDR2 FQGTGA. The CDR3 is 15 amino acids. Unmatched junction bases numbered 4, after V lost 3 bases and J lost 6 bases. CDR3 loop: CASSFLAGGPDTQYF. Written as DNA, the CDR3 is TGTGCCAGCAGCTTCCTAGCGGGAGGGCCTGATACGCAGTATTTT.

This sequence joins TRBV2 and TRBJ2-5; no reliable D call. V lost 4 bases and J lost 5, with 17 bases in between. Germline CDR1 reads SNHLY; CDR2 reads FYNNEI. The CDR3 is made up of 15 amino acids. CDR3 residues: CASSASLGSRETQYF. Written as DNA, the CDR3 is TGTGCCAGCAGTGCCTCCCTTGGGTCCAGGGAGACCCAGTACTTC.

CDR3 sequence: CASSEFKGASYGYTF. DNA of the CDR3: TGTGCCAGCAGTGAATTCAAGGGGGCGAGCTATGGCTACACCTTC. The chain employs TRBV25-1 and TRBJ1-2; 7 nucleotides agree with TRBD1. This CDR3 region has 15 residues. V lost 1 base, J lost 4 bases, and 6 bases stayed unmatched. The V gene's germline CDR1 is MGHDK and CDR2 SYGVNS.

This clone was recorded once. CDR3: CASSESPGSEQYF. The CDR3 DNA reads as TGTGCCAGCAGTGAGAGTCCGGGATCCGAGCAGTACTTC. The chain links TRBV2 to TRBJ2-7, with TRBD2 as a possible D gene (5 bases). V lost 3 bases to trimming and J lost 6 bases, with 12 bases between them. This CDR3 contains 13 residues. Germline V gene sequence: CDR1 SNHLY, CDR2 FYNNEI.

This clone was observed a few times. The chain has TRBV7-2 and TRBJ2-3; 8 bases are a match to TRBD2. Germline CDR1 is SGHTA and CDR2 is FQGNSA. The CDR3 loop spans 17 amino acids. V lost 2 bases, J lost 4 bases, and 11 bases stayed unmatched. CDR3 protein: CASSLFTPAGAPDTQYF. The CDR3, as DNA: TGTGCCAGCAGCTTATTTACCCCAGCGGGAGCCCCAGATACGCAGTATTTT.

CDR3 in DNA: TGTGCCTGGAGTTTGGGAGGGACAGGAGGTTACGAGCAGTACTTC. Protein sequence: CAWSLGGTGGYEQYF. The chain uses TRBV30 and TRBJ2-7, with D possibly matching TRBD1 (8 bases). Germline CDR1 is GTSNPN and CDR2 is SVGIG (reference sequence). There are 15 residues in the CDR3. The germline V and J ends were trimmed by 2 bases and 4 bases, with 18 bases remaining between them.

This clone has only a few counts. The chain uses TRBV6-6 and TRBJ2-2, with 10 positions matching TRBD1. The V gene's germline CDR1 is MNHNY and CDR2 SVGAGI (reference sequence). The V gene end was trimmed by 5 bases and the J gene end by 5 bases; junction bases not matched to a gene: 5. The CDR3 length is 15 residues. CDR3 nucleotides: TGTGCCAGCAGTGTGGGGACAGGGGTAACCGGGGAGCTGTTTTTT. It codes for CASSVGTGVTGELFF.

The chain uses TRBV9 and TRBJ1-1, with a possible D match to TRBD1 (5 bases). The CDR3 consists of 15 residues. V dropped 4 bases and J dropped 8 bases, with 21 bases sitting between them. Per the germline V gene, CDR1 is SGDLS and CDR2 is YYNGEE. The CDR3 region has the DNA TGTGCCAGCAGCCCTAAGCAGGGTATTGATCCAGAAGCTTTCTTT. It is translated as CASSPKQGIDPEAFF.

The gene calls are TRBV28 and TRBJ2-5; D is perhaps TRBD1 (5 bases). This CDR3 contains 12 residues. Germline CDR1 is MDHEN and CDR2 is SYDVKM. Trimming left V 6 bases short and J 5 bases short, with 10 bases between. CDR3 region: CASSRVGETQYF. CDR3 in DNA: TGTGCCAGCAGCAGGGTGGGGGAGACCCAGTACTTC.

This clone appeared once. This rearrangement joins TRBV5-1 to TRBJ2-1, with 9 bases lining up with TRBD2. The CDR3 covers 15 residues. The V and J ends lost 0 bases and 5 bases, in that order; junction bases with no gene match: 3. Germline CDR1 SGHRS, CDR2 YFSETQ. The CDR3: CASSLVVAGDNEQFF. The CDR3 DNA sequence: TGCGCCAGCAGCTTGGTGGTAGCGGGGGACAATGAGCAGTTCTTC.

The CDR3 sequence: CASSQVGTSGSGEQYF. CDR3 sequence (DNA): TGCGCCAGCAGCCAAGTCGGGACTAGCGGGAGCGGGGAGCAGTACTTC. The chain joins TRBV4-3 to TRBJ2-7, with 14 bases aligning to TRBD2. Germline trimming cut 1 base from V and 7 bases from J; bases unmatched to any gene: 6. Germline lookup yields CDR1 LGHNA and CDR2 YSLEER. The CDR3 is 16 residues long.

This chain connects TRBV27 to TRBJ2-1; D remains unclear. The length of the CDR3 is 13 residues. CDR1 and CDR2 (germline): MNHEY, SMNVEV (reference sequence). Trimming removed 0 bases from V and 3 bases from J, with 3 bases in between. CDR3 DNA sequence: TGTGCCAGCAGTTTATCCCTCTACAATGAGCAGTTCTTC. This sequence encodes CASSLSLYNEQFF.

The chain recombines TRBV19 with TRBJ2-7; 9 bases line up with TRBD1. The CDR3 loop spans 15 amino acids. Germline V gene data show CDR1 as LNHDA and CDR2 as SQIVND (reference sequence). V lost 3 bases to trimming and J lost 0 bases; unmatched junction nucleotides: 3. CDR3 loop: CASSMETGGSYEQYF. The CDR3 nucleotides are TGTGCCAGTAGTATGGAGACAGGGGGCTCCTACGAGCAGTACTTC.

This chain links TRBV30 with TRBJ1-5; D remains ambiguous. The CDR3 extends over 14 amino acids. In germline, CDR1 is GTSNPN, CDR2 SVGIG (reference sequence). Trimming pared 2 bases from V and 2 bases from J, leaving 10 bases between. The CDR3 is CAWSPVSGNQPQHF. CDR3 DNA sequence: TGTGCCTGGAGTCCCGTGTCGGGCAATCAGCCCCAGCATTTT.